What follows are 13 T cell receptor beta chains derived from one specimen sequenced in a study of OX40 agonist ivuxolimab in advanced cancers. TCRdb's copy holds only in-frame clones and misses some; the assay was immunoSEQ multiplex PCR. The sample holds approximately 84,000 clones, roughly 85% seen once. Sequencing used CD4+ or CD8+ T cells sorted from blood, obtained in a trial of the OX40 agonist ivuxolimab. The receptors here all came from an adult with an advanced solid tumor such as melanoma, head and neck, liver or kidney cancer.

The rearrangement joins TRBV4-1 to TRBJ1-4; unclear D gene. The CDR3 extends over 13 amino acids. CDR1 MGHRA and CDR2 YSYEKL come from the germline V gene. V dropped 4 bases and J dropped 7 bases, with 10 bases sitting between them. CDR3 protein: CASSRTSGEKLFF. The CDR3 coding sequence is TGCGCCAGCAGCCGGACGTCGGGTGAAAAACTGTTTTTT.

The genes are TRBV28 and TRBJ1-4; possibly TRBD1 for D (6 bases). Trimming pared 4 bases from V and 6 bases from J, leaving 27 bases between. Germline CDR1 reads MDHEN; CDR2 reads SYDVKM. The length of the CDR3 is 19 residues. CDR3 amino acids: CASSSPLIGSRGRDEKLFF. The CDR3 region has the DNA TGTGCCAGCAGTTCCCCCCTAATAGGGAGCCGGGGGCGCGATGAAAAACTGTTTTTT.

The chain is built from TRBV6-6 and TRBJ2-1, with 9 bases aligning to TRBD2. Trimming at V came to 5 bases and at J to 5 bases, leaving 7 bases not matched to a gene. The CDR3 has 15 residues. The germline V gene has CDR1 MNHNY and CDR2 SVGAGI (reference sequence). The CDR3 is CASSPAGGSDNEQFF. The CDR3 DNA sequence: TGTGCCAGCAGTCCGGCGGGGGGGAGTGACAATGAGCAGTTCTTC.

The chain couples TRBV13 to TRBJ2-3; 7 bases match TRBD1. Per germline, CDR1 PRHDT and CDR2 FYEKMQ (reference sequence). The CDR3 loop spans 15 amino acids. J lost 0 bases, V lost 4 bases, and 4 bases had no gene match. The CDR3 sequence: CASSWGQPSTDTQYF. CDR3 DNA sequence: TGTGCCAGCAGCTGGGGACAGCCTAGCACAGATACGCAGTATTTT.

The genes are TRBV28 and TRBJ1-5; 7 nucleotides align to TRBD1. Germline values: CDR1 MDHEN, CDR2 SYDVKM. Losses at the gene ends were 5 bases for V and 9 bases for J; bases not matched to a gene: 13. This CDR3 is 15 amino acids long. CDR3 in amino acids: CASSPWDSPNWPQHF. CDR3 bases: TGTGCCAGCAGTCCCTGGGACAGCCCAAACTGGCCCCAGCATTTT.

A note on this clone: At one of its ends the junction is not consistent with the germline gene, which may arise from a read error. The chain is built from TRBV4-1 and TRBJ2-5; 11 nucleotides line up with TRBD1. The CDR3 is 18 residues long. Germline V gives CDR1 MGHRA, CDR2 YSYEKL. This CDR3 reads CANSQEGGQGGRQETQYF. CDR3 DNA sequence: TGCGCCAACAGCCAAGAGGGGGGACAGGGGGGACGCCAAGAGACCCAGTACTTC.

The chain carries TRBV25-1 and TRBJ2-3; weak D call: TRBD2 (5 bases). CDR3 length: 15 amino acids. V lost 6 bases, J lost 5 bases, and 18 bases lay in between. The V gene's germline CDR1 is MGHDK and CDR2 SYGVNS. The CDR3 DNA is TGTGCCAGCAGCAACAACCTTGGGAGTGTAGATACGCAGTATTTT. Encoded protein: CASSNNLGSVDTQYF.

The chain has TRBV28 and TRBJ2-5; D is perhaps TRBD2 (5 bases). The V end was cut by 7 bases, the J end by 2 bases, with 11 bases between. Germline V gene sequence: CDR1 MDHEN, CDR2 SYDVKM. This CDR3 contains 13 residues. The DNA for the CDR3 is TGTGCCAGCAACGAGGGTCATCAAGAGACCCAGTACTTC. This translates into CASNEGHQETQYF. The full variable domain, in which reference TRBV28 and TRBJ2-5 provide the parts outside the CDR3, is DVKVTQSSRYLVKRTGEKVFLECVQDMDHENMFWYRQDPGLGLRLIYFSYDVKMKEKGDIPEGYSVSREKKERFSLILESASTNQTSMYLCASNEGHQETQYFGPGTRLLVL.

This chain uses TRBV11-2 with TRBJ1-1; no reliable D call. CDR1 SGHAT and CDR2 FQNNGV come from the germline V gene. There are 13 residues in the CDR3. Trimming cost V 1 base and J 4 bases, with 7 bases left between them. DNA for the CDR3: TGTGCCAGCAGCTTAGTTTTGGGCACTGAAGCTTTCTTT. Its protein is CASSLVLGTEAFF.

The sample holds a few counts of this clone. The chain combines TRBV29-1 with TRBJ2-1, with unresolved D. The germline V gene encodes CDR1 SQVTM and CDR2 ANQGSEA. V shed 3 bases and J shed 0 bases, with 6 bases lying between them. The CDR3 has 13 residues. CDR3 loop: CSVDPSSYNEQFF. The CDR3 DNA is TGCAGCGTTGATCCTAGCTCCTACAATGAGCAGTTCTTC.

This chain joins TRBV2 and TRBJ2-7; D might be TRBD2 (6 bases). Trimming took off 8 bases at V and 3 bases at J, with 14 bases between the two ends. CDR1 SNHLY and CDR2 FYNNEI come from the germline V gene. The CDR3 runs to 13 residues. The CDR3 protein is CASRKEGSYEQYF. CDR3 nucleotide sequence: TGTGCCAGCCGAAAGGAGGGTAGCTACGAGCAGTACTTC. Together with reference TRBV2 and TRBJ2-7, the CDR3 gives the full variable domain: EPEVTQTPSHQVTQMGQEVILRCVPISNHLYFYWYRQILGQKVEFLVSFYNNEISEKSEIFDDQFSVERPDGSNFTLKIRSTKLEDSAMYFCASRKEGSYEQYFGPGTRLTVT.

V usage is TRBV6-1 and J usage is TRBJ1-2, with TRBD1 as a possible D gene (5 bases). Germline V gene sequence: CDR1 MNHNS, CDR2 SASEGT. V was cut by 2 bases and J by 6 bases, with 16 bases left in between. The CDR3 sequence is 15 residues long. CDR3 nucleotides: TGTGCCAGCAGTGAACGACGCGGGGCACTCGATGGCTACACCTTC. Its protein is CASSERRGALDGYTF.

For the CDR3, the DNA is TGTGCCAGTAGTCTCCGGACAGGGACTGGAAACACCATATATTTT. This encodes CASSLRTGTGNTIYF. The chain has TRBV19 and TRBJ1-3; 8 nucleotides align to TRBD1. This CDR3 region has 15 residues. Germline values: CDR1 LNHDA, CDR2 SQIVND (reference sequence). The ends lost 5 bases at V and 2 bases at J; junction bases unmatched: 5.